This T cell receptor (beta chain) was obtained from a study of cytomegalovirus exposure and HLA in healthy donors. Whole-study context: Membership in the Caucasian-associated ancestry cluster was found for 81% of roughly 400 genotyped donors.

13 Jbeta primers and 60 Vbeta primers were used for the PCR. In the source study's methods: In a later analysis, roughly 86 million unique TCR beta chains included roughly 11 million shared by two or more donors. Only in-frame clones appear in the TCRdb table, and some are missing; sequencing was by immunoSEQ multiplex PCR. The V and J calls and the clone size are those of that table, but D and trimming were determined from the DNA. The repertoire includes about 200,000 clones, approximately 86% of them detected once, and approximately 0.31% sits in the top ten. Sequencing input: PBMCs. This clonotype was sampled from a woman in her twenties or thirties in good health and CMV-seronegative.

This CDR3 reads CASSPGQGDRNQPQHF. CDR3 bases: TGTGCCAGCTCACCCGGACAGGGGGATCGCAATCAGCCCCAGCATTTT. The chain combines TRBV18 with TRBJ1-5; TRBD1 aligns across 10 bases. Germline CDR1 reads KGHSH; CDR2 reads LQKENI. V dropped 3 bases and J dropped 2; count of bases not matched to a gene: 4. This CDR3 is 16 amino acids long.